Shown below are 21 T cell receptor beta chains from a single sample sequenced in a study of response to subunit inactivated influenza vaccine. MiXCR, run by TCRdb on the RT-PCR reads, gives a single entry per CDR3 protein. The table includes 490,000 or so distinct CDR3 sequences, 7.6% detected once. Specimen: PBMCs from blood, collected around 25 months after vaccination. The receptor set was obtained from a man aged 50 to 75 who received an inactivated influenza vaccine.

The chain recombines TRBV5-8 with TRBJ2-1; 7 bases are a match to TRBD2. CDR3 size: 16 residues. V shed 2 bases, J shed 5 bases, and the junction held 10 bases outside the gene matches. CDR1 and CDR2 (germline): SGHTS, YDEGEE. In DNA, the CDR3 is TGTGCCAGCAGCTTAAAGTCGGGTCGGGGGGACAATGAGCAGTTCTTC. Its protein product is CASSLKSGRGDNEQFF.

The chain links TRBV7-9 to TRBJ2-1; either TRBD1 or TRBD2 may fit D (5 bases each). CDR3 length: 15 residues. CDR1 and CDR2 from the germline V gene are SEHNR and FQNEAQ (reference sequence). Trimming removed 5 bases at V and 9 bases at J, with 20 bases between. In DNA form, the CDR3 reads TGTGCCAGCAGCCCGCCCCTGACAGTTGGAGGTGAGCAGTTCTTC. This translates into CASSPPLTVGGEQFF.

The genes are TRBV10-2 and TRBJ2-2; TRBD1 matches at 10 bases. The trim removed 5 bases at V and 7 bases at J, leaving 10 bases unmatched. Germline CDR1 WSHSY, CDR2 SAAADI. CDR3 length equals 16 residues. CDR3 in amino acids: CASSTPGQGLGGELFF. The CDR3 DNA reads TGCGCCAGCAGTACCCCGGGACAGGGGTTGGGCGGGGAGCTGTTTTTT.

This clonotype has a count of ten or more. The chain employs TRBV29-1 and TRBJ2-2; D is ambiguous. Germline V gene sequence: CDR1 SQVTM, CDR2 ANQGSEA. There are 14 residues in the CDR3. The V end was cut by 2 bases, the J end by 5 bases, with 12 bases between. CDR3 DNA sequence: TGCAGCGTTGAAAAGTCTCGGCAGACCGGGGAGCTGTTTTTT. This encodes CSVEKSRQTGELFF.

This clonotype has a handful of counts. This chain uses TRBV4-1 with TRBJ1-1; D might be TRBD1 (5 bases). The germline gives CDR1 MGHRA, CDR2 YSYEKL. This CDR3 is 17 amino acids long. V lost 4 bases and J 4 bases, leaving 22 bases between the germline ends. As DNA, the CDR3 is TGCGCCAGCAGCCGTTCTCCAACCACGGGACGGGGCACTGAAGCTTTCTTT. As protein: CASSRSPTTGRGTEAFF.

This clonotype was detected many times. The V gene is TRBV6-2 or TRBV6-3, the J gene TRBJ1-5, with D perhaps TRBD1 (6 bases). Germline CDR1 and CDR2: MNHEY and SVGEGT. The CDR3 covers 21 residues. Between the trimmed V and J ends, which lost 6 bases and 1 base, there was a span of 31 bases. CDR3 in amino acids: CASSLHRRLPRGGSSNQPQHF. Written as DNA, the CDR3 is TGTGCCAGCAGCCTTCACCGACGGCTTCCGAGGGGGGGTTCAAGCAATCAGCCCCAGCATTTT.

This clonotype was seen at least ten times. The V call is TRBV12-3 or TRBV12-4, the J call TRBJ1-5; 8 bases align to TRBD1. Trimming cost V 2 bases and J 7 bases; bases outside gene matches: 4. CDR3 size: 14 residues. CDR3 region: CASSLSGGWQPQHF. The CDR3 bases are TGTGCCAGCAGTTTATCAGGGGGCTGGCAGCCCCAGCATTTT.

At least ten counts were recorded for this clonotype. This sequence joins TRBV10-3 and TRBJ2-2; no clear D gene. Germline CDR1 reads ENHRY; CDR2 reads SYGVKD. Between the trimmed V and J ends, which lost 7 bases and 0 bases, there was a span of 6 bases. The CDR3 spans 13 residues. The CDR3 nucleotides are TGTGCCATCACTGCTACGAACACCGGGGAGCTGTTTTTT. It yields the protein CAITATNTGELFF.

This clonotype was counted only a few times. The V gene is TRBV11-2, the J gene TRBJ2-3; a weak D match, TRBD1 (6 bases). Between the trimmed V and J ends, which lost 5 bases and 4 bases, there was a span of 16 bases. The CDR3 has 15 amino acids. CDR1 is SGHAT and CDR2 is FQNNGV in the germline V gene. The CDR3 sequence is CASSVQQGSADTQYF. The CDR3 region has the DNA TGTGCCAGCAGCGTACAACAGGGATCAGCAGATACGCAGTATTTT.

This clonotype was found a few times. The chain uses TRBV6-1 and TRBJ2-7, with D possibly being TRBD2 (6 bases). Trimming removed 6 bases from V and 1 base from J, with 13 bases in between. This CDR3 has 14 residues. Germline CDR1 and CDR2: MNHNS and SASEGT. This CDR3 is CASRERVVSYEQYF. CDR3 nucleotide sequence: TGTGCCAGCAGGGAGCGGGTAGTATCCTACGAGCAGTACTTC.

This clonotype showed up many times. The chain combines TRBV5-1 with TRBJ1-1; D gene unclear. This CDR3 comprises 14 residues. Germline CDR1 SGHRS, CDR2 YFSETQ. V lost 0 bases and J lost 1, with 7 bases in between. CDR3 region: CASSLGEANTEAFF. Here the CDR3 DNA reads TGCGCCAGCAGCTTGGGGGAGGCGAACACTGAAGCTTTCTTT.

This clonotype was seen only a few times. The rearrangement uses TRBV25-1 and TRBJ1-3; tentative D call: TRBD1 (6 bases). Germline loops: CDR1 MGHDK, CDR2 SYGVNS. The V and J ends lost 1 base and 7 bases respectively, with 11 bases between them. There are 14 residues in the CDR3. CDR3 nucleotides: TGTGCCAGCAGTGAATCAACAGGGTGGAACACCATATATTTT. Translated, it gives CASSESTGWNTIYF.

This sequence joins TRBV4-1 and TRBJ2-4, with 8 nucleotides matching TRBD1. The V and J ends lost 3 bases and 6 bases, in that order; junction bases with no gene match: 1. Germline-derived CDR1 and CDR2 are MGHRA and YSYEKL. The CDR3 loop spans 13 amino acids. The CDR3 here is CASSQTGVNIQYF. Written as DNA, the CDR3 is TGCGCCAGCAGCCAGACAGGGGTAAACATTCAGTACTTC.

This clonotype was observed many times. This chain joins TRBV7-2 and TRBJ1-2; TRBD1 might be the D (5 bases). The CDR3 totals 13 residues. V lost 9 bases to trimming and J lost 6 bases, with 17 bases between them. Germline V CDR1 and CDR2: SGHTA, FQGNSA. In nucleotides, the CDR3 is TGTGCCAGTAACGCCGGGGGAAATAATGGCTACACCTTC. Amino acids: CASNAGGNNGYTF.

This clonotype turned up a few times. The chain recombines TRBV25-1 with TRBJ2-5; D gene uncertain. The CDR3 runs to 13 residues. Germline V lookup: CDR1 MGHDK, CDR2 SYGVNS. The germline V and J ends were trimmed by 2 bases and 4 bases, with 8 bases remaining between them. The CDR3 DNA reads as TGTGCCAGCAGTGAACACGGACGAGAGACCCAGTACTTC. Encoded protein: CASSEHGRETQYF. The full variable domain, completed using reference TRBV25-1 and TRBJ2-5, is EADIYQTPRYLVIGTGKKITLECSQTMGHDKMYWYQQDPGMELHLIHYSYGVNSTEKGDLSSESTVSRIRTEHFPLTLESARPSHTSQYLCASSEHGRETQYFGPGTRLLVL.

V and J are TRBV6-6 and TRBJ1-3; D is unresolved. Germline values: CDR1 MNHNY, CDR2 SVGAGI (reference sequence). The CDR3 runs 13 residues. Trimming left V 6 bases short and J 6 bases short, with 12 bases between. CDR3 protein: CASRGVLVNTIYF. Here the CDR3 DNA reads TGTGCCAGCAGGGGTGTCCTAGTAAACACCATATATTTT.

Ten or more counts support this clonotype. The rearrangement links TRBV3-1 to TRBJ1-1; 9 bases agree with TRBD1. Germline lookup yields CDR1 LGHDT and CDR2 YNNKEL (reference sequence). This CDR3 comprises 13 residues. V was clipped by 1 base and J by 7 bases; unmatched bases: 1. This CDR3 is CASSQATGGEAFF. In DNA form, the CDR3 reads TGTGCCAGCAGCCAAGCGACAGGGGGTGAAGCTTTCTTT.

This clonotype occurred a few times. The chain links TRBV4-3 to TRBJ2-2; perhaps TRBD2 as D (6 bases). V gave up 0 bases and J gave up 4 bases, with 9 bases separating them. The CDR3 sequence is 15 residues long. CDR1 and CDR2 (germline): LGHNA, YSLEER. CDR3 loop: CASSQDGGSTGELFF. The CDR3 DNA reads as TGCGCCAGCAGCCAAGATGGGGGGAGCACCGGGGAGCTGTTTTTT.

In its sample, this clonotype was seen a few times. The V gene is TRBV7-9, the J gene TRBJ2-1, with D uncertain. V lost 5 bases and J lost 10, with 9 bases in between. The CDR3 spans 11 residues. The germline V gene encodes CDR1 SEHNR and CDR2 FQNEAQ (reference sequence). This CDR3 is CASSPSAEQFF. CDR3 sequence (DNA): TGTGCCAGCAGCCCATCCGCAGAGCAGTTCTTC.

This clonotype was seen only a few times. The chain is built from TRBV5-5 and TRBJ2-1; D call uncertain. The CDR3 sequence is 15 residues long. The ends were cut back, 7 bases at V and 5 bases at J, with 19 bases in the middle. CDR1 is SGHKS, CDR2 YYEKEE, per germline (reference sequence). The CDR3 loop is CASGPEWAADNEQFF. The DNA of the CDR3 is TGTGCCAGCGGCCCAGAGTGGGCTGCGGACAATGAGCAGTTCTTC.

The sample holds many counts of this clonotype. The rearrangement joins TRBV10-3 to TRBJ2-5; D ambiguous. The CDR3 is 12 amino acids. V shed 6 bases and J shed 1 base, with 6 bases lying between them. Germline-derived CDR1 and CDR2 are ENHRY and SYGVKD. CDR3 residues: CAIRDLQETQYF. The CDR3 DNA is TGTGCCATCAGGGACCTCCAAGAGACCCAGTACTTC.